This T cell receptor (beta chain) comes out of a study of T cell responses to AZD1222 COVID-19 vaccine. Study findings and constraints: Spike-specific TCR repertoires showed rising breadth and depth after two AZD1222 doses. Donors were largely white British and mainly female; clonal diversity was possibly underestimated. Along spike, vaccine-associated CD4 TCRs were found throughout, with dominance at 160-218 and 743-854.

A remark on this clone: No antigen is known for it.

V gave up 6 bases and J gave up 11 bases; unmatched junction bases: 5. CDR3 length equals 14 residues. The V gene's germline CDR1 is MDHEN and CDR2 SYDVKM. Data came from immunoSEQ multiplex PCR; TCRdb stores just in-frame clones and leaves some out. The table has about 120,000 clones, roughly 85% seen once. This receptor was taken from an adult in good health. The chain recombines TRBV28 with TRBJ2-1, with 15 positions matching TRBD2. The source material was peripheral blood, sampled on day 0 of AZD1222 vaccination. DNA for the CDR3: TGTGCCAGCAGGGGAGGACTAGCGGGGGGGCAGCAGTTCTTC. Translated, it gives CASRGGLAGGQQFF.